Described below is a single T cell receptor (beta chain) sequence and its context. Its antigen is unidentified. Those donating, healthy Caucasian individuals from Russia, were aged about 6 to 95. The extraction recovered at least 5.5 micrograms of total RNA per sample. The sample is drawn from a study of blood T cells in healthy people across ages. Study observations and caveats: Across the age range, TCR beta diversity per million T cells fell in a roughly linear way. A greater number of naive CD4+ cells and higher diversity distinguished long-lived donors from aged donors.

CDR1 and CDR2 from the germline V gene are SEHNR and FQNEAQ (reference sequence). This CDR3 comprises 16 residues. Trimming pared 4 bases from V and 2 bases from J, leaving 16 bases between. Then a second PCR, running about 6 to 11 cycles, was carried out with a sample-barcoded 5' primer and a J-beta primer mix. In TCRdb, the 5' RACE reads were re-called with MiXCR into one record per CDR3 protein. Of 790,000 or so distinct CDR3 sequences listed, roughly 46% are singletons. The sequence was collected from a man older than 75 in good health. Material for sequencing was blood. The V gene is TRBV7-9, the J gene TRBJ2-3, with D perhaps given as TRBD1 or TRBD2 (5 bases each). The DNA for the CDR3 is TGTGCCAGCAGCTCCGTCGGGGCCAGTCTCACAGATACGCAGTATTTT. This codes for CASSSVGASLTDTQYF.